The 15 T cell receptor beta chains in this list originate from one sample, sequenced in a study of T cell clonotyping in hematopoietic cell transplantation. Some clones are missing from TCRdb's copy, which holds only in-frame ones; the method was immunoSEQ multiplex PCR. The sample yields 70,000 or so clones, roughly 94% seen once. Sequenced: peripheral blood mononuclear cells. These receptors were taken from a man aged 50 to 60 in good health. Some clones in this sample may be carry-over from other donors' samples.

The J gene is TRBJ2-3, the V gene TRBV6-6; a weak D match, TRBD1 (6 bases). The length of the CDR3 is 14 residues. Trimming left V 2 bases short and J 4 bases short, with 10 bases between. CDR1 MNHNY and CDR2 SVGAGI come from the germline V gene (reference sequence). The DNA for the CDR3 is TGTGCCAGCAGTTACCTCCAGGGGCCAGATACGCAGTATTTT. Protein sequence: CASSYLQGPDTQYF.

The V call is TRBV27, the J call TRBJ1-2, with 12 bases that match TRBD1. The CDR3 extends over 16 amino acids. The germline gives CDR1 MNHEY, CDR2 SMNVEV (reference sequence). With V trimmed by 5 bases and J by 6 bases, 10 bases remained unmatched. CDR3 sequence (DNA): TGTGCCAGCAGTCCCCGTTGGGACAGGGGGCGAGATGGCTACACCTTC. This codes for CASSPRWDRGRDGYTF.

The genes are TRBV5-6 and TRBJ2-7, with a weak D call TRBD2 (5 bases). V lost 1 base and J 7 bases, leaving 12 bases between the germline ends. The CDR3 totals 13 residues. From germline, CDR1 is SGHDT and CDR2 YYEEEE. The CDR3, as DNA: TGTGCCAGCAGCTTGTCATTCCGGGGAGAGCAGTACTTC. Its protein product is CASSLSFRGEQYF.

The chain couples TRBV7-2 to TRBJ2-2; 9 positions match TRBD2. With V trimmed by 3 bases and J by 5 bases, 7 bases remained unmatched. The CDR3 covers 16 residues. Germline V gives CDR1 SGHTA, CDR2 FQGNSA. The CDR3 protein is CASSFNSGSLTGELFF. CDR3 sequence (DNA): TGTGCCAGCAGCTTTAATAGCGGGAGTTTAACCGGGGAGCTGTTTTTT.

In DNA form, the CDR3 reads TGTGCCTCACCCCGAGGGGAGACCCAGTACTTC. Protein sequence: CASPRGETQYF. The chain has TRBV30 and TRBJ2-5; TRBD2 might be the D (5 bases). The ends were cut back, 7 bases at V and 5 bases at J, with 11 bases in the middle. In germline, CDR1 is GTSNPN, CDR2 SVGIG (reference sequence). CDR3 size: 11 residues.

The chain is built from TRBV5-1 and TRBJ1-1; possibly TRBD1 for D (5 bases). Germline CDR1 is SGHRS and CDR2 is YFSETQ. This CDR3 contains 12 residues. Trimming removed 1 base at V and 10 bases at J, with 11 bases between. The CDR3 region has the DNA TGCGCCAGCAGCTTGCGAGGGGAGGGAGCTTTCTTT. Residues: CASSLRGEGAFF.

The chain has TRBV7-2 and TRBJ2-6; D is unresolved. This CDR3 region has 14 residues. Between the trimmed V and J ends, which lost 5 bases and 0 bases, there was a span of 5 bases. Germline loops: CDR1 SGHTA, CDR2 FQGNSA. The CDR3 nucleotides are TGTGCCAGCAGCAGAGACTCTGGGGCCAACGTCCTGACTTTC. Translating it yields CASSRDSGANVLTF.

The chain joins TRBV19 to TRBJ2-1, with 9 bases aligning to TRBD2. In germline, CDR1 is LNHDA, CDR2 SQIVND (reference sequence). V lost 4 bases and J lost 5; bases outside the gene matches: 12. The CDR3 length is 17 residues. The CDR3: CASSTSERRGGNNEQFF. For the CDR3, the DNA is TGTGCCAGTAGTACGAGCGAAAGGCGGGGGGGAAACAATGAGCAGTTCTTC. Complete variable domain (other parts from reference TRBV19 and TRBJ2-1): DGGITQSPKYLFRKEGQNVTLSCEQNLNHDAMYWYRQDPGQGLRLIYYSQIVNDFQKGDIAEGYSVSREKKESFPLTVTSAQKNPTAFYLCASSTSERRGGNNEQFFGPGTRLTVL.

The rearrangement uses TRBV14 and TRBJ2-3; 9 bases agree with TRBD2. V was pared by 0 bases and J by 1 base, with 8 bases of the junction left unmatched. CDR1 is SGHDN and CDR2 is FVKESK in the germline V gene. CDR3 length: 18 amino acids. DNA for the CDR3: TGTGCCAGCAGCCAAGATCGGGGAGCGGGAGGCGGCACAGATACGCAGTATTTT. Encoded protein: CASSQDRGAGGGTDTQYF.

This chain links TRBV9 with TRBJ1-4; possible D gene TRBD1, 5 bases. This CDR3 is built from 13 residues. Germline V gene data show CDR1 as SGDLS and CDR2 as YYNGEE. V was shortened by 2 bases and J by 6 bases, with 8 bases between the two germline ends. CDR3 sequence reads: CASSVGGDEKLFF. DNA of the CDR3: TGTGCCAGCAGCGTCGGGGGGGATGAAAAACTGTTTTTT. The entire variable domain, with the rest obtained from reference TRBV9 and TRBJ1-4, is as follows: DSGVTQTPKHLITATGQRVTLRCSPRSGDLSVYWYQQSLDQGLQFLIQYYNGEERAKGNILERFSAQQFPDLHSELNLSSLELGDSALYFCASSVGGDEKLFFGSGTQLSVL.

V usage is TRBV5-6 and J usage is TRBJ2-2; tentative D call: TRBD1 (6 bases). V was trimmed by 3 bases and J by 3 bases, leaving 9 bases between them. Germline CDR1 is SGHDT and CDR2 is YYEEEE. CDR3 length equals 14 residues. CDR3 nucleotide sequence: TGTGCCAGCAGCTCGACAGGCTACACCGGGGAGCTGTTTTTT. As protein: CASSSTGYTGELFF. The full variable domain, with the rest looked up from reference TRBV5-6 and TRBJ2-2, is DAGVTQSPTHLIKTRGQQVTLRCSPKSGHDTVSWYQQALGQGPQFIFQYYEEEERQRGNFPDRFSGHQFPNYSSELNVNALLLGDSALYLCASSSTGYTGELFFGEGSRLTVL.

The rearrangement joins TRBV5-1 to TRBJ1-1, with a weak D call TRBD1 (6 bases). V gave up 4 bases and J gave up 9 bases, with 22 bases separating them. CDR3 length: 15 residues. Germline V gene data show CDR1 as SGHRS and CDR2 as YFSETQ. The CDR3 region is CASSPEGWDTGQAFF. The CDR3 region has the DNA TGCGCCAGCAGCCCGGAGGGATGGGACACCGGACAAGCTTTCTTT.

This rearrangement joins TRBV4-2 to TRBJ2-5, with 10 bases matching TRBD2. This CDR3 is 16 amino acids long. With V trimmed by 0 bases and J by 1 base, 2 bases remained unmatched. Germline CDR1 and CDR2: LGHNA and YNFKEQ. CDR3 DNA: TGTGCCAGCAGCCAAGATAGCGGGGGGTTCCAAGAGACCCAGTACTTC. It is translated as CASSQDSGGFQETQYF.

The chain is built from TRBV6-5 and TRBJ1-5; D gene uncertain. The germline CDR1 and CDR2 sequences are MNHEY and SVGAGI. Trimming stripped 0 bases from V and 2 bases from J, with 8 bases between. The CDR3 length is 15 residues. CDR3 DNA: TGTGCCAGCAGTTACTCAGGGTTTGGCAATCAGCCCCAGCATTTT. It codes for CASSYSGFGNQPQHF.

The sample holds one count of this clone. The CDR3, as DNA: TGTGCCAGCAGTGTCGTCGGCGAGCAGTACTTC. This codes for CASSVVGEQYF. V gene TRBV6-1 combines with J gene TRBJ2-7; no reliable D call. Germline CDR1 is MNHNS and CDR2 is SASEGT. V was pared by 4 bases and J by 6 bases, with 7 bases between. The CDR3 loop spans 11 amino acids.